Listed here are 5 T cell receptor beta chains from one sample, sequenced in a study of immune evolution from preneoplasia to lung adenocarcinoma. Clones were sequenced by immunoSEQ multiplex PCR, and TCRdb holds only the in-frame ones, with some missing. The sample lists roughly 10,000 clones, around three quarters occurring once. Sequencing was performed on FFPE normal lung tissue adjacent to the tumor. The receptors come from a person aged 55 to 70 with lung adenocarcinoma. Some clones in this sample may be carry-over from other donors' samples.

The chain links TRBV18 to TRBJ1-5; D may be TRBD1 (5 bases). V was cut by 1 base and J by 11 bases, with 12 bases left in between. Germline assignment: CDR1 KGHSH and CDR2 LQKENI. The CDR3 is 13 residues long. This CDR3 reads CASSPLREGTQHF. The CDR3 region has the DNA TGTGCCAGCTCACCACTGCGGGAGGGGACCCAGCATTTT.

This chain connects TRBV19 to TRBJ1-5; TRBD1 aligns across 7 bases. V lost 5 bases to trimming and J lost 4 bases; unmatched junction nucleotides: 8. There are 15 residues in the CDR3. Germline CDR1 LNHDA, CDR2 SQIVND (reference sequence). The CDR3 sequence: CASSPTGLGNQPQHF. CDR3 coding DNA: TGTGCCAGTAGTCCGACAGGGCTTGGGAATCAGCCCCAGCATTTT.

The genes are TRBV15 and TRBJ2-3, with a tentative D call TRBD2 (6 bases). The CDR3 has 15 amino acids. The ends were cut back, 1 base at V and 2 bases at J, with 10 bases in the middle. CDR1 is LNHNV and CDR2 is YYDKDF in the germline V gene (reference sequence). CDR3 nucleotides: TGTGCCACCAGCAGAGGAGGCGGGGTCACAGATACGCAGTATTTT. The encoded protein is CATSRGGGVTDTQYF.

The chain joins TRBV9 to TRBJ2-5, with 8 nucleotides matching TRBD2. The CDR3 sequence is 14 residues long. Trimming cost V 4 bases and J 1 base; bases outside gene matches: 3. CDR1 and CDR2 (germline): SGDLS, YYNGEE. The CDR3 DNA sequence: TGTGCCAGCAGCCAAGGGACTAGCCAAGAGACCCAGTACTTC. Its protein product is CASSQGTSQETQYF.

The chain has TRBV7-2 and TRBJ2-3; D is uncertain. The CDR3 extends over 12 amino acids. Germline-derived CDR1 and CDR2 are SGHTA and FQGNSA. V was clipped by 5 bases and J by 8 bases, with 11 bases between them. This CDR3 is CASSPLMGTQYF. The CDR3 bases are TGTGCCAGCAGCCCTCTGATGGGTACGCAGTATTTT.